This record concerns one T cell receptor beta chain sequence. Its antigen is not known. This sample was taken from a study of T cell repertoires in ileal Crohn's disease. Indicated time point: neoterminal ileum biopsy at postoperative endoscopy, about 6 months after surgery. Study-level results: Sorted CD8 T cells held more high-frequency clones than CD4.

Method: immunoSEQ multiplex PCR; TCRdb's copy keeps in-frame clones and lacks some. The sample shows approximately 10,000 clones, 79% of them seen only once. The CDR3 loop spans 15 amino acids. V shed 1 base and J shed 5 bases, with 14 bases lying between them. Germline-derived CDR1 and CDR2 are SGHVS and FQNEAQ. The sequence came from an adult with Crohn's disease. The rearrangement joins TRBV7-8 to TRBJ1-1; TRBD1 is a possible D gene (6 bases). The sample comprised ileal tissue. The CDR3 loop is CASSLDQGRRTEAFF. The CDR3 bases are TGTGCCAGCAGCTTAGATCAGGGGCGGAGGACTGAAGCTTTCTTT.